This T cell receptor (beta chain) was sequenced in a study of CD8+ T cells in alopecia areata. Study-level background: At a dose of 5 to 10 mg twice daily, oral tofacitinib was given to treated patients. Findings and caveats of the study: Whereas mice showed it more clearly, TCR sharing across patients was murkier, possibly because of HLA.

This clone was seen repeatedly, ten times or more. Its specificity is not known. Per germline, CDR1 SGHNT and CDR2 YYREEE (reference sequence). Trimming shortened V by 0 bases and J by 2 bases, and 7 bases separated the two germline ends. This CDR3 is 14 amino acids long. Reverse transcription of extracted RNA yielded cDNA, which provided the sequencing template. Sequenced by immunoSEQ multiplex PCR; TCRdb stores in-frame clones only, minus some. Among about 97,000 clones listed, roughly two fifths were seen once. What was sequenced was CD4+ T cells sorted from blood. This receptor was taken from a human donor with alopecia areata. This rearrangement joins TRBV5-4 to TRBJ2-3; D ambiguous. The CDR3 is CASSLGGYTDTQYF. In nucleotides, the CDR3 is TGTGCCAGCAGCTTGGGCGGCTACACAGATACGCAGTATTTT.